The rows below give T cell receptor beta chains drawn from one sample of a study of T cell responses to AZD1222 COVID-19 vaccine. Assay used: immunoSEQ multiplex PCR; TCRdb lists only in-frame clones, some missing. The sample consists of some 130,000 clones, roughly 90% of them appearing once. The material was peripheral blood, obtained on day 0 of AZD1222 vaccination. These receptors came from an adult in good health. The CDR3 runs from the conserved cysteine through the conserved F or W. The D gene is left open where the match is weak. Rows may omit the clone size; those that give it use once, few, many or a size class.

V gene,clone size,D gene,J gene,CDR3 DNA,CDR3 protein
TRBV7-9,-,TRBD2,TRBJ2-7,TGTGCCAGCAGCTTCTCGGAACTAGCGGGAGGCGAGCAGTACTTC,CASSFSELAGGEQYF
TRBV19,-,-,TRBJ1-2,TGTGCCAGTAGTGCGGGGACAACCTATGGCTACACCTTC,CASSAGTTYGYTF
TRBV29-1,-,TRBD2,TRBJ2-2,TGCAGCGTTGAGGGAGGGACTACCTGGAACACCGGGGAGCTGTTTTTT,CSVEGGTTWNTGELFF
TRBV5-1,-,-,TRBJ2-5,TGCGCCAGCACCCGTGGGGGTGGGGAGACCCAGTACTTC,CASTRGGGETQYF
TRBV12-5,-,-,TRBJ1-2,TGTGCTAGTGGTACCGGGGCGTCCTATTCCGGCTACACCTTC,CASGTGASYSGYTF
TRBV6-5,once,-,TRBJ1-2,TGTGCCAGCAGTTACTCGACAGGAGGCTACACCTTC,CASSYSTGGYTF
TRBV5-1,-,-,TRBJ1-3,TGCGCCAGCAGCGCCGGGCGGCAGGGAGCTGGAAACACCATATATTTT,CASSAGRQGAGNTIYF
TRBV5-4,few,-,TRBJ2-1,TGTGCCAGCAGCCCGGCCCCGGGTGGGGTGTACAATGAGCAGTTCTTC,CASSPAPGGVYNEQFF
TRBV30,few,TRBD2,TRBJ2-7,TGTGCCTGGAGTGATCCTCCTAGACTAGCGGCTACCTACGAGCAGTACTTC,CAWSDPPRLAATYEQYF
TRBV4-1,-,TRBD1,TRBJ1-5,TGCGCCAGCAGCCAAGGAGACAGGGGGCGCGATCAGCCCCAGCATTTT,CASSQGDRGRDQPQHF
TRBV3-1/TRBV3-2,-,-,TRBJ2-3,TGTGCCAGCAGCCAAGTAGCAGATACGCAGTATTTT,CASSQVADTQYF
TRBV19,-,-,TRBJ1-1,TGTGCCAGTAGTAGCACACCTTATTCGAACACTGAAGCTTTCTTT,CASSSTPYSNTEAFF
TRBV6-5,-,TRBD1,TRBJ2-5,TGTGCCAGCAGTTTAGACCGGGACAGGGGTGAGACCCAGTACTTC,CASSLDRDRGETQYF
TRBV4-1,-,TRBD1,TRBJ1-6,TGCGCCAGCAGCCAAGATGGCACAGGGGCCCCCCTCCACTTT,CASSQDGTGAPLHF
TRBV12-3/TRBV12-4,-,-,TRBJ1-6,TGTGCCAGCACATATGAAGAGGATTCACCCCTCCACTTT,CASTYEEDSPLHF
TRBV19,once,-,TRBJ1-1,TGTGCCAGTAGTATAGTGGGGGGAAACACTGAAGCTTTCTTT,CASSIVGGNTEAFF
TRBV6-5,-,-,TRBJ1-5,TGTGCCAGCAGTCAGCAGGGATTTCAGCCCCAGCATTTT,CASSQQGFQPQHF
TRBV3-1/TRBV3-2,-,-,TRBJ2-1,TGTGCCAGCAGCCAAGATCATTTCGACTACAATGAGCAGTTCTTC,CASSQDHFDYNEQFF
TRBV28,-,-,TRBJ1-6,TGTGCCAGCAGTTCTGACAGTAATTCACCCCTCCACTTT,CASSSDSNSPLHF
TRBV19,-,-,TRBJ1-1,TGTGCCAGTAGTATAGGGGGGCACACTGAAGCTTTCTTT,CASSIGGHTEAFF
TRBV3-1/TRBV3-2,-,-,TRBJ2-1,TGTGCCAGCAGCCATATTGGTCAGCAGTTCTTC,CASSHIGQQFF
TRBV7-2,once,-,TRBJ1-5,TGTGCCAGCAGCTTAGGTGATCAGCCCCAGCATTTT,CASSLGDQPQHF
TRBV12-3/TRBV12-4,-,-,TRBJ1-5,TGTGCCAGCAGCCAAGGACAGAATCAGCCCCAGCATTTT,CASSQGQNQPQHF
TRBV5-4,-,TRBD1,TRBJ1-2,TGTGCCAGCAGCTTGGTCAACTTCGGACAGGGGATGGGGTATGGCTACACCTTC,CASSLVNFGQGMGYGYTF
TRBV11-1,-,-,TRBJ2-7,TGTGCCAGCAGTTCACCCTACGACAGACCCTACGAGCAGTACTTC,CASSSPYDRPYEQYF
TRBV5-1,-,TRBD1,TRBJ2-7,TGCGCCAGCAGCTTGGTCCCGGGACAGGGCGAGCAGTACTTC,CASSLVPGQGEQYF
TRBV19,-,-,TRBJ1-2,TGTGCCAGTACCTCACTGTGGGGTGGCTACACCTTC,CASTSLWGGYTF
TRBV25-1,-,-,TRBJ2-3,TGTGCCAGCAGTGGGGGACTGTTGTCCACAGATACGCAGTATTTT,CASSGGLLSTDTQYF
TRBV10-2,-,-,TRBJ2-5,TGCGCCAGCAGTGAGTCGAGGGGGTCTGGTAAGACCCAGTACTTC,CASSESRGSGKTQYF
TRBV5-1,-,-,TRBJ1-1,TGCGCCAGCAGCTTGTCGGGATTGAACACTGAAGCTTTCTTT,CASSLSGLNTEAFF
TRBV24-1,-,TRBD1,TRBJ2-2,TGTGCCACCAGTGATCACAGGGGGAACACCGGGGAGCTGTTTTTT,CATSDHRGNTGELFF
TRBV4-1,-,-,TRBJ2-3,TGCGCCAGCAGCCAAGGTCTGAGCGGAGCGCACAGCACAGATACGCAGTATTTT,CASSQGLSGAHSTDTQYF
TRBV18,-,-,TRBJ1-2,TGTGCCAGCTCACCATCTGGGTCTAACTATGGCTACACCTTC,CASSPSGSNYGYTF